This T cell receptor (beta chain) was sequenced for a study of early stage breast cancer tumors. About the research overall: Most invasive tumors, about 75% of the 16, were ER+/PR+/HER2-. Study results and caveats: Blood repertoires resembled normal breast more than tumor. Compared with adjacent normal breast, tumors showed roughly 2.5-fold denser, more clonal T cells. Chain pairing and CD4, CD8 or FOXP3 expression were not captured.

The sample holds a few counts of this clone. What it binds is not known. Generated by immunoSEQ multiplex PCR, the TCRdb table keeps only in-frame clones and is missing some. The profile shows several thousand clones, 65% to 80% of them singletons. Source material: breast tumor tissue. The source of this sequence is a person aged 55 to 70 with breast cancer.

The CDR3 DNA is TGCGCCAGCAGAGCGACAGGGGGGAGCACTGAAGCTTTCTTT. This sequence encodes CASRATGGSTEAFF. The V gene is TRBV5-1, the J gene TRBJ1-1, with TRBD1 matching over 9 bases. The CDR3 runs to 14 residues. J was trimmed by 4 bases and V by 5 bases; bases with no gene match: 6. CDR1 and CDR2 from the germline V gene are SGHRS and YFSETQ.